The clone carrying this T cell receptor beta chain was seen a few times. The junction departs from the called germline gene at one end, perhaps through a read error. This record comes from a study of response to subunit inactivated influenza vaccine. From germline, CDR1 is DFQATT and CDR2 SNEGSKA (reference sequence). This CDR3 comprises 17 residues. From the RT-PCR reads, TCRdb called clonotypes with MiXCR, one entry per CDR3 protein. The sample contains more than 400,000 distinct CDR3 sequences, roughly 7.9% of which appear only once. This specimen consisted of PBMCs from blood, obtained around 25 months after vaccination. V and J are TRBV20-1 and TRBJ2-7, with 14 bases lining up with TRBD2. This TCR derives from a man between 50 and 70 years old who received an inactivated influenza vaccine. The CDR3 coding sequence is TGCTGTGCTCCGACTAGCGGGAGGGCCGGGGGCTCCTACGAGCAGTACTTC. This gives the protein CCAPTSGRAGGSYEQYF.